These 13 T cell receptor beta chains were sequenced from one sample in a study of shared clonotypes between healthy human individuals. The repertoire was sequenced with immunoSEQ multiplex PCR; TCRdb's copy has only in-frame clones and lacks some. The data hold 2,500,000 or so clones, with just over 90% observed a single time. Source material: naive CD4+ T cells sorted from blood. As for subset: CD45RA+ positively selected. These receptors were taken from a young man in good health.

Comments on this clone: Other nucleotide sequences in the sample specify the same CDR3. The chain carries TRBV6-6 and TRBJ2-3, with 7 bases matching TRBD2. Germline trimming cut 7 bases from V and 3 bases from J; bases unmatched to any gene: 1. Germline CDR1 and CDR2: MNHNY and SVGAGI (reference sequence). The CDR3 has 12 amino acids. The CDR3 DNA sequence: TGTGCCAGCACGCGGGGGACAGATACGCAGTATTTT. This sequence encodes CASTRGTDTQYF.

The count of this clone is one. The V gene is TRBV18, the J gene TRBJ1-2; D is uncertain. From germline, CDR1 is KGHSH and CDR2 LQKENI. This CDR3 has 14 amino acids. Trimming took off 2 bases at V and 2 bases at J, with 9 bases between the two ends. The CDR3 spells CASSPAWKNYGYTF. The CDR3 DNA reads TGTGCCAGCTCACCAGCCTGGAAAAACTATGGCTACACCTTC. Full variable domain (outside the CDR3, taken from reference TRBV18 and TRBJ1-2): NAGVMQNPRHLVRRRGQEARLRCSPMKGHSHVYWYRQLPEEGLKFMVYLQKENIIDESGMPKERFSAEFPKEGPSILRIQQVVRGDSAAYFCASSPAWKNYGYTFGSGTRLTVV.

This chain links TRBV6-5 with TRBJ2-1; 8 nucleotides align to TRBD2. Germline lookup yields CDR1 MNHEY and CDR2 SVGAGI. The CDR3 consists of 15 residues. After removal of 6 bases from V and 4 bases from J, the junction contained 8 bases not matched to a gene. This CDR3 reads CASRKLADMYNEQFF. The CDR3 DNA sequence: TGTGCCAGCAGGAAACTAGCGGACATGTACAATGAGCAGTTCTTC.

This chain links TRBV30 with TRBJ2-7; D unclear. Per germline, CDR1 GTSNPN and CDR2 SVGIG (reference sequence). The ends were cut back, 5 bases at V and 2 bases at J, with 10 bases in the middle. The CDR3 has 12 residues. CDR3 nucleotide sequence: TGTGCCTGGGGGAACGGTCCCTACGAGCAGTACTTC. The encoded protein is CAWGNGPYEQYF.

Points on this clone: The sample carries other DNA sequences with the same CDR3. The chain couples TRBV7-2 to TRBJ2-1; TRBD1 matches 7 bases. This CDR3 comprises 13 residues. Trimming took 0 bases from V and 9 from J; bases not matched to a gene: 2. Germline assignment: CDR1 SGHTA and CDR2 FQGNSA. The CDR3: CASSLARDSEQFF. The CDR3 DNA reads as TGTGCCAGCAGCTTAGCCCGGGACAGTGAGCAGTTCTTC.

The chain is built from TRBV28 and TRBJ2-7; tentative D call: TRBD1 (5 bases). CDR3 length: 14 amino acids. CDR1 is MDHEN, CDR2 SYDVKM, per germline. With 5 bases removed from V and 1 base from J, the gap between germline ends came to 12 bases. The CDR3 sequence is CASSGDSYSYEQYF. Written as DNA, the CDR3 is TGTGCCAGCAGTGGCGACAGTTATTCCTACGAGCAGTACTTC.

The rearrangement links TRBV10-3 to TRBJ1-2; D perhaps matches TRBD1 (5 bases). Germline V gene sequence: CDR1 ENHRY, CDR2 SYGVKD. Deletions cut 10 bases from V and 7 bases from J, with 13 bases between. This CDR3 spans 11 amino acids. CDR3 sequence: CASSGSSGYTF. For the CDR3, the DNA is TGTGCCAGCTCAGGGTCATCTGGCTACACCTTC.

The V and J genes are TRBV5-1 and TRBJ1-6; no firm D call. With 1 base removed from V and 0 bases from J, the gap between germline ends came to 8 bases. The CDR3 has 16 amino acids. The germline CDR1 and CDR2 sequences are SGHRS and YFSETQ. CDR3 sequence reads: CASSLSESSYNSPLHF. Here the CDR3 DNA reads TGCGCCAGCAGCTTGTCAGAGAGCTCCTATAATTCACCCCTCCACTTT.

This chain uses TRBV18 with TRBJ2-3, with D possibly TRBD2 on 7 matching bases. Deletions cut 0 bases from V and 4 bases from J, with 14 bases between. There are 16 residues in the CDR3. Germline V lookup: CDR1 KGHSH, CDR2 LQKENI. The CDR3 is CASSPPMGGGPDTQYF. CDR3 DNA sequence: TGTGCCAGCTCACCACCGATGGGGGGGGGCCCAGATACGCAGTATTTT. Full variable domain (outside the CDR3, taken from reference TRBV18 and TRBJ2-3): NAGVMQNPRHLVRRRGQEARLRCSPMKGHSHVYWYRQLPEEGLKFMVYLQKENIIDESGMPKERFSAEFPKEGPSILRIQQVVRGDSAAYFCASSPPMGGGPDTQYFGPGTRLTVL.

CDR3 residues: CASSVGAGVRNEQFF. The CDR3 nucleotides read TGTGCCAGCAGCGTTGGAGCGGGAGTTCGTAATGAGCAGTTCTTC. The chain combines TRBV9 with TRBJ2-1; TRBD2 agrees at 8 bases. There are 15 residues in the CDR3. The ends lost 2 bases at V and 7 bases at J; junction bases unmatched: 8. CDR1 is SGDLS, CDR2 YYNGEE, per germline.

The chain couples TRBV27 to TRBJ2-5; 12 bases agree with TRBD1. The CDR3 runs to 18 residues. V was pared by 1 base and J by 5 bases, with 11 bases of the junction left unmatched. Germline CDR1 reads MNHEY; CDR2 reads SMNVEV (reference sequence). The CDR3 nucleotides read TGTGCCAGCAGTTTATTTCTGGGGGGACAGGGGGCTTTGGAGACCCAGTACTTC. This sequence encodes CASSLFLGGQGALETQYF.

This clone was recorded only once. This rearrangement joins TRBV27 to TRBJ2-2; 9 bases are shared with TRBD2. Germline V gives CDR1 MNHEY, CDR2 SMNVEV (reference sequence). CDR3 length: 16 residues. The ends lost 2 bases at V and 2 bases at J; junction bases unmatched: 3. The DNA of the CDR3 is TGTGCCAGCAGTTTAACGCGGGAGGGTAACACCGGGGAGCTGTTTTTT. This translates into CASSLTREGNTGELFF.

A few counts support this clone. The rearrangement uses TRBV29-1 and TRBJ2-1; 8 nucleotides agree with TRBD2. Per germline, CDR1 SQVTM and CDR2 ANQGSEA. The CDR3 totals 15 residues. The trim removed 2 bases at V and 4 bases at J, leaving 7 bases unmatched. The CDR3 nucleotides are TGCAGCGTTGAATGGGTAGCGGGAACATACAATGAGCAGTTCTTC. Amino acids: CSVEWVAGTYNEQFF.